This TCR beta chain was recovered during a study of vaccination effects on CD4 cells after COVID-19. As for this clone: Its antigen is undetermined.

The CDR3 length is 15 residues. Losses at the gene ends were 0 bases for V and 5 bases for J; bases not matched to a gene: 5. In germline, CDR1 is SGHNT, CDR2 YYREEE (reference sequence). Findings of the study overall: Marked clonal contraction was seen late after vaccination (in both infection- and vaccine-induced clones). Healthy vaccinees had only 1 of 255 vaccine-induced clones cross-react with common cold coronaviruses.

Using viral peptide pools, the ViraFEST assay grew out antigen-specific CD4+ T cells prior to sequencing. Upon completion of about eleven days in culture, CD4+ T cells were isolated. Among the vaccine recipients, none had a prior SARS-CoV-2 infection, and nucleocapsid antibodies were negative. Around 2 million PBMC per well were cultured with around 10 IU/ml IL-2 and approximately 10 ug/ml peptides. Generated by immunoSEQ multiplex PCR, the TCRdb table keeps only in-frame clones and is missing some. The sample includes tens of thousands of clones, roughly 72% of them seen just once. The input for sequencing was CD4+ T cells from PBMCs cultured with HCoV-OC43 spike peptides, taken before COVID-19 vaccination. Subset noted: HCoV-OC43 spike overlapping peptide pool stimulation. This chain joins TRBV5-4 and TRBJ2-3; 8 positions agree with TRBD1. The origin of this receptor is a human donor who received a COVID-19 vaccine. The DNA for the CDR3 is TGTGCCAGCAGCTTGGACAGGGGGAGCGGAGATACGCAGTATTTT. This translates into CASSLDRGSGDTQYF.